This passage covers 14 T cell receptor beta chains from one sample sequenced in a study of shared clonotypes between healthy human individuals (dated by TCRdb to 2019 to 2021). The method was the immunoSEQ multiplex PCR assay. Here the immuneACCESS table is served through TCRdb, limited to in-frame sequences with V and J called. Missing clones are a known gap in these copies; in checked studies unresolved V genes cover under half, and the rest lacks a known reason. In this sample the table shows about 1.4 million clones, around 95% of which occur a single time. The top ten clones comprise over 1% of the sample. Specimen: naive CD4+ T cells sorted from blood. Interpreted using the paper, the cell subset or site label stands for: CD45RA+ positively selected. The receptors come from a man aged 25 to 40 in good health.

The chain couples TRBV5-4 to TRBJ2-2; 7 positions agree with TRBD2. Germline CDR1 is SGHNT and CDR2 is YYREEE (reference sequence). The CDR3 runs 16 residues. V lost 2 bases and J lost 7; bases outside the gene matches: 11. The CDR3 DNA follows: TGTGCCAGCAGCTTCCATAGCGGGCGTTGGGTCGGGGAGCTGTTTTTT. Its protein product is CASSFHSGRWVGELFF.

V and J are TRBV5-1 and TRBJ2-1, with 10 bases that match TRBD2. V was pared by 4 bases and J by 4 bases, with 8 bases of the junction left unmatched. The CDR3 has 16 amino acids. The V gene's germline CDR1 is SGHRS and CDR2 YFSETQ. CDR3 loop: CASSRRGTSVYNEQFF. For the CDR3, the DNA is TGCGCCAGCAGCAGGCGGGGGACTAGCGTGTACAATGAGCAGTTCTTC.

The CDR3 DNA reads TGTGCCGTGGGGGGGATGGTACCCACAGATACGCAGTATTTT. Its protein is CAVGGMVPTDTQYF. This chain links TRBV28 with TRBJ2-3, with TRBD2 matching 7 bases. CDR1 is MDHEN and CDR2 is SYDVKM in the germline V gene. The CDR3 runs to 14 residues. Trimming took 11 bases from V and 2 from J; bases not matched to a gene: 10.

Here the CDR3 DNA reads TGTGCCAGCAGCGTAGGGGCTGTTGGAGTCTACGAGCAGTACTTC. Its translation is CASSVGAVGVYEQYF. V gene TRBV9 combines with J gene TRBJ2-7, with unresolved D. This CDR3 is 15 amino acids long. Germline CDR1 is SGDLS and CDR2 is YYNGEE. V lost 0 bases and J 3 bases, leaving 13 bases between the germline ends.

This clone was seen repeatedly, ten times or more. The chain links TRBV25-1 to TRBJ2-7, with D perhaps matching TRBD1 (5 bases). The CDR3 is 12 amino acids. Germline CDR1 MGHDK, CDR2 SYGVNS. The V gene lost 8 bases and the J gene lost 0 bases, with 8 bases spanning the gap. The CDR3 DNA reads as TGTGCCAGCGGGGCAACCTCCTACGAGCAGTACTTC. Its protein product is CASGATSYEQYF.

The chain combines TRBV7-8 with TRBJ2-7; D is unresolved. Deletions cut 1 base from V and 2 bases from J, with 6 bases between. The germline V gene encodes CDR1 SGHVS and CDR2 FQNEAQ. This CDR3 has 13 amino acids. The CDR3 reads CASSLGIAYEQYF. The DNA for the CDR3 is TGTGCCAGCAGCTTAGGTATCGCCTACGAGCAGTACTTC.

This chain joins TRBV6-5 and TRBJ2-3; D is perhaps TRBD2 (5 bases). V dropped 0 bases and J dropped 3 bases, with 10 bases sitting between them. Germline V lookup: CDR1 MNHEY, CDR2 SVGAGI. The CDR3 sequence is 15 residues long. CDR3 DNA: TGTGCCAGCAGTTACTCCCCGGAGGTGACAGATACGCAGTATTTT. This encodes CASSYSPEVTDTQYF.

The chain joins TRBV5-1 to TRBJ2-1, with D tentatively TRBD1 (5 bases). Germline values: CDR1 SGHRS, CDR2 YFSETQ. The V end was cut by 4 bases, the J end by 2 bases, with 19 bases between. This CDR3 has 17 residues. The CDR3 DNA follows: TGCGCCAGCAGCCCAAGGAAGGACACTATTACCTACAATGAGCAGTTCTTC. This sequence encodes CASSPRKDTITYNEQFF. The whole variable domain, filled in from reference TRBV5-1 and TRBJ2-1, reads KAGVTQTPRYLIKTRGQQVTLSCSPISGHRSVSWYQQTPGQGLQFLFEYFSETQRNKGNFPGRFSGRQFSNSRSEMNVSTLELGDSALYLCASSPRKDTITYNEQFFGPGTRLTVL.

The chain combines TRBV6-5 with TRBJ2-7; D gene unclear. Trimming removed 6 bases at V and 1 base at J, with 13 bases between. This CDR3 spans 14 amino acids. CDR1 MNHEY and CDR2 SVGAGI come from the germline V gene. CDR3 DNA sequence: TGTGCCAGCAGGAAGAGAGCCCCGTCCTACGAGCAGTACTTC. It specifies CASRKRAPSYEQYF.

This sequence joins TRBV2 and TRBJ2-3, with a possible D match to TRBD2 (5 bases). This CDR3 region has 13 residues. Germline CDR1 is SNHLY and CDR2 is FYNNEI. The V gene lost 10 bases and the J gene lost 6 bases, with 17 bases spanning the gap. The CDR3, as DNA: TGTGCCACCACAAGAGGGCTTGTGGATACGCAGTATTTT. Its protein product is CATTRGLVDTQYF.

V usage is TRBV28 and J usage is TRBJ2-5, with D perhaps matching TRBD1 or TRBD2 (6 bases each). The V gene's germline CDR1 is MDHEN and CDR2 SYDVKM. The CDR3 covers 15 residues. V gave up 9 bases and J gave up 3 bases, with 20 bases separating them. The CDR3 is CASAELGGPKETQYF. For the CDR3, the DNA is TGTGCCAGTGCGGAACTAGGGGGGCCCAAAGAGACCCAGTACTTC.

This clone was observed a single time. The V and J genes are TRBV5-1 and TRBJ2-1; perhaps D is TRBD1 or TRBD2 (6 bases each). The CDR3 is made up of 19 amino acids. Between the trimmed V and J ends, which lost 0 bases and 2 bases, there was a span of 21 bases. Per the germline V gene, CDR1 is SGHRS and CDR2 is YFSETQ. CDR3 bases: TGCGCCAGCAGCTTGGGGTCGGGGGCAGCGCTAGCGACCTACAATGAGCAGTTCTTC. Amino acid sequence: CASSLGSGAALATYNEQFF.

This clone appeared a few times. The J gene is TRBJ2-2, the V gene TRBV2; TRBD1 is a possible D gene (6 bases). The CDR3 covers 14 residues. V was clipped by 8 bases and J by 4 bases, with 14 bases between them. Germline values: CDR1 SNHLY, CDR2 FYNNEI. The chain's CDR3 is CASERQGITGELFF. CDR3 sequence (DNA): TGTGCCAGCGAACGCCAGGGGATCACCGGGGAGCTGTTTTTT.

This clone was picked up one time. The chain has TRBV6-4 and TRBJ2-3, with D perhaps assigned TRBD1 or TRBD2 (5 bases each). Trimming removed 6 bases at V and 7 bases at J, with 17 bases between. The CDR3 runs to 14 residues. Germline assignment: CDR1 MRHNA and CDR2 SNTAGT. CDR3 coding DNA: TGTGCCAGCAGGGGGGTGGGAAGGGTTTATACGCAGTATTTT. This gives the protein CASRGVGRVYTQYF.